This record looks at one TCR beta chain sequence and its context. As yet, its antigen is unknown. Via MiXCR, TCRdb re-called the reads, giving one row per CDR3 protein. In the table there are some 350,000 distinct CDR3 sequences, 25% to 35% of which are singletons. The CDR3 covers 16 residues. Per germline, CDR1 MNHEY and CDR2 SVGAGI. Trimming took 6 bases from V and 5 from J; bases not matched to a gene: 12. This specimen comes from a study of T cell repertoires in cytomegalovirus infection. On the study more broadly: CMV epitopes, recently identified HLA-C-restricted and well-studied HLA-B-restricted, were used.

The chain joins TRBV6-5 to TRBJ1-4, with 7 bases fitting TRBD1. The specimen was cultured PBMCs, collected from culture after CMV antigen stimulation. This sequence was found in a human donor in good health (CMV status not recorded). Some clones in this sample may be carry-over from other donors' samples. The CDR3 reads CASSPTWGQRNEKLFF. CDR3 nucleotide sequence: TGTGCCAGCAGCCCCACCTGGGGACAGAGAAATGAAAAACTGTTTTTT.